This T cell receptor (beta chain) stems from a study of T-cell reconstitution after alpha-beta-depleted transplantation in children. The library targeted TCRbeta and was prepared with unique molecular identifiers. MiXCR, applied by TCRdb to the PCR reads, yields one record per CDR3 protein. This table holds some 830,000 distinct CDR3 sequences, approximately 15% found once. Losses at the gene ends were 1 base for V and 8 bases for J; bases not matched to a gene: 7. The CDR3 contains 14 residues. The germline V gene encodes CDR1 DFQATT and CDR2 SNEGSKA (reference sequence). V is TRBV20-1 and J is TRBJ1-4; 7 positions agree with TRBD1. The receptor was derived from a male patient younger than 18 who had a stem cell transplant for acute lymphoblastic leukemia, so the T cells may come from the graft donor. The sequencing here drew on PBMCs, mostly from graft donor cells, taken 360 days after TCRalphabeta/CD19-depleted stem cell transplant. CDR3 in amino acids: CSARGERGREKLFF. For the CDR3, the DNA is TGCAGTGCTAGAGGGGAGAGGGGGCGCGAAAAACTGTTTTTT.